Described below is a single TCR beta chain sequence and its context. The data were produced by immunoSEQ multiplex PCR, yet TCRdb's version contains in-frame clones alone and is incomplete. The table has roughly 100,000 clones, around nine tenths seen once. During the collection period, no donor immune events like infections were recorded. The sample comes from a study of identifying expanded T cells in peripheral blood. Per germline, CDR1 LGHNT and CDR2 FRNRAP. Trimming took off 1 base at V and 4 bases at J, with 12 bases between the two ends. The CDR3 has 15 residues. The sequencing sample was made of blood. This sequence joins TRBV12-5 and TRBJ2-3; D possibly corresponds to TRBD2 (6 bases). The sequence was obtained from a person aged 18 to 75 in good health. CDR3 protein: CASGLAGPGADTQYF. For the CDR3, the DNA is TGTGCTAGTGGTTTGGCCGGGCCGGGGGCAGATACGCAGTATTTT.